Listed here are 27 T cell receptor beta chains from one sample, sequenced in a study of shared clonotypes between healthy human individuals. Data came from immunoSEQ multiplex PCR; TCRdb stores just in-frame clones and leaves some out. The table lists about 820,000 clones, 80% to 95% of them singletons, with 20% to 30% in the top ten. CD45RO-negative cells were positively selected for CCR7, leaving out terminally differentiated effector memory CD45RA+ cells. Sequences were obtained from naive CD8+ T cells sorted from blood. These TCRs come from a man under 40 in good health.

Notes on this clone: Other DNA variants within this sample encode the same CDR3. V gene TRBV27 combines with J gene TRBJ1-4; D might be TRBD1 (6 bases). The germline gives CDR1 MNHEY, CDR2 SMNVEV (reference sequence). The length of the CDR3 is 14 residues. Trimming cost V 6 bases and J 0 bases, with 8 bases left between them. The CDR3 reads CASRNRATNEKLFF. The CDR3 region has the DNA TGTGCCAGCAGAAACAGGGCAACTAATGAAAAACTGTTTTTT.

V and J are TRBV6-1 and TRBJ2-2; D unresolved. The CDR3 consists of 10 residues. With 7 bases removed from V and 8 bases from J, the gap between germline ends came to 5 bases. The germline CDR1 and CDR2 sequences are MNHNS and SASEGT. The CDR3 spells CASTSGELFF. The CDR3 coding sequence is TGTGCCAGCACTTCGGGGGAGCTGTTTTTT.

The gene calls are TRBV7-2 and TRBJ2-5; TRBD2 might be the D (6 bases). Germline V CDR1 and CDR2: SGHTA, FQGNSA. This CDR3 has 14 residues. V shed 2 bases and J shed 4 bases, with 11 bases lying between them. The CDR3 sequence: CASSLWSGLETQYF. The CDR3 coding sequence is TGTGCCAGCAGCTTATGGTCGGGACTAGAGACCCAGTACTTC. Variable domain in full (rest from reference TRBV7-2 and TRBJ2-5): GAGVSQSPSNKVTEKGKDVELRCDPISGHTALYWYRQSLGQGLEFLIYFQGNSAPDKSGLPSDRFSAERTGGSVSTLTIQRTQQEDSAVYLCASSLWSGLETQYFGPGTRLLVL.

Only one count was recorded for this clone. The V gene is TRBV18, the J gene TRBJ2-7; no reliable D call. The V gene lost 2 bases and the J gene lost 5 bases, with 16 bases spanning the gap. This CDR3 has 15 amino acids. Germline values: CDR1 KGHSH, CDR2 LQKENI. The CDR3 here is CASSPTDLPRNEQYF. In DNA form, the CDR3 reads TGTGCCAGCTCACCAACGGACCTTCCGAGGAACGAGCAGTACTTC.

V and J are TRBV10-2 and TRBJ2-7; D is ambiguous. V was trimmed by 2 bases and J by 5 bases, leaving 13 bases between them. The CDR3 spans 14 residues. Per the germline V gene, CDR1 is WSHSY and CDR2 is SAAADI. The CDR3 nucleotides read TGCGCCAGCAGTGAGACCAGGTTTTGGAACGAGCAGTACTTC. Translated: CASSETRFWNEQYF.

This chain connects TRBV14 to TRBJ2-7; a weak D match, TRBD2 (5 bases). Trimming stripped 4 bases from V and 4 bases from J, with 17 bases between. The CDR3 sequence is 15 residues long. CDR1 is SGHDN and CDR2 is FVKESK in the germline V gene. CDR3 amino acids: CASSPLVSGLYEQYF. As DNA, the CDR3 is TGTGCCAGCAGCCCCTTGGTGTCGGGATTGTACGAGCAGTACTTC.

As DNA, the CDR3 is TGTGCCAGCAGCTTAAGGCTCGGAGGGGAATACAATGAGCAGTTCTTC. It specifies CASSLRLGGEYNEQFF. This sequence joins TRBV7-3 and TRBJ2-1; the D gene is possibly TRBD2 (6 bases). Germline-derived CDR1 and CDR2 are SGHTA and FQGTGA. The CDR3 sequence is 16 residues long. V lost 1 base and J lost 4, with 14 bases in between.

For the CDR3, the DNA is TGTGCCAGCAGGGCGTGGACAGGGACAGATACGCAGTATTTT. This encodes CASRAWTGTDTQYF. The V gene is TRBV28, the J gene TRBJ2-3, with 8 bases fitting TRBD1. The CDR3 covers 14 residues. V was clipped by 6 bases and J by 3 bases; unmatched bases: 5. The V gene's germline CDR1 is MDHEN and CDR2 SYDVKM.

The chain carries TRBV15 and TRBJ1-5, with D tentatively TRBD1 (5 bases). The V end lost 3 bases, the J end lost 7 bases, and 16 bases lay between the germline ends. Germline CDR1 reads LNHNV; CDR2 reads YYDKDF (reference sequence). The length of the CDR3 is 15 residues. The chain's CDR3 is CATSSARARGQPQHF. For the CDR3, the DNA is TGTGCCACCAGCAGCGCTCGGGCCCGGGGCCAGCCCCAGCATTTT. The full variable domain, rest sourced from reference TRBV15 and TRBJ1-5, is DAMVIQNPRYQVTQFGKPVTLSCSQTLNHNVMYWYQQKSSQAPKLLFHYYDKDFNNEADTPDNFQSRRPNTSFCFLDIRSPGLGDTAMYLCATSSARARGQPQHFGDGTRLSIL.

The J gene is TRBJ2-2, the V gene TRBV7-2; D is possibly TRBD1 (5 bases). The V gene lost 1 base and the J gene lost 9 bases, with 15 bases spanning the gap. The CDR3 loop spans 15 amino acids. Germline CDR1 SGHTA, CDR2 FQGNSA. CDR3 nucleotides: TGTGCCAGCAGCTTAGATCGACAGCTCCTTAGGGAGCTGTTTTTT. Amino acid sequence: CASSLDRQLLRELFF.

V is TRBV11-2 and J is TRBJ2-5; 8 nucleotides align to TRBD1. Per germline, CDR1 SGHAT and CDR2 FQNNGV. The CDR3 has 15 residues. V lost 6 bases, J lost 5 bases, and 11 bases stayed unmatched. CDR3 protein: CASRPTGGWLETQYF. The CDR3 coding sequence is TGTGCCAGCAGACCAACAGGGGGTTGGTTGGAGACCCAGTACTTC.

V gene TRBV6-6 combines with J gene TRBJ1-4; D unresolved. The CDR3 contains 13 residues. Trimming took off 6 bases at V and 2 bases at J, with 7 bases between the two ends. Germline values: CDR1 MNHNY, CDR2 SVGAGI (reference sequence). CDR3 amino acids: CASSAGTNEKLFF. The DNA for the CDR3 is TGTGCCAGCAGCGCAGGCACTAATGAAAAACTGTTTTTT.

CDR3 bases: TGTGCCAGCAGATCAGGGAGGTGGGAGTTGGATACGCAGTATTTT. Its protein product is CASRSGRWELDTQYF. The genes are TRBV27 and TRBJ2-3; possible D gene TRBD2, 6 bases. V dropped 6 bases and J dropped 6 bases, with 19 bases sitting between them. Germline lookup yields CDR1 MNHEY and CDR2 SMNVEV (reference sequence). This CDR3 has 15 amino acids.

In this sample, this clone turned up a few times. The chain couples TRBV30 to TRBJ1-2; TRBD1 agrees at 8 bases. Germline CDR1 is GTSNPN and CDR2 is SVGIG (reference sequence). Losses at the gene ends were 7 bases for V and 4 bases for J; bases not matched to a gene: 11. The length of the CDR3 is 14 residues. The CDR3 region is CAYLSGGGIYGYTF. In DNA, the CDR3 is TGTGCCTACCTATCAGGGGGCGGAATCTATGGCTACACCTTC.

This rearrangement joins TRBV6-1 to TRBJ1-2; D unresolved. Germline-derived CDR1 and CDR2 are MNHNS and SASEGT. The CDR3 runs 15 residues. With 3 bases removed from V and 0 bases from J, the gap between germline ends came to 11 bases. CDR3 in amino acids: CASSDTPDPNYGYTF. CDR3 nucleotides: TGTGCCAGCAGTGATACCCCGGACCCTAACTATGGCTACACCTTC.

This chain uses TRBV7-6 with TRBJ1-2; tentative D call: TRBD1 (6 bases). The CDR3 runs to 15 residues. V gave up 1 base and J gave up 6 bases, with 15 bases separating them. CDR1 is SGHVS, CDR2 FNYEAQ, per germline. CDR3 sequence (DNA): TGTGCCAGCAGCTTAGTCCCGACAGGCCAAAATGGCTACACCTTC. Its translation is CASSLVPTGQNGYTF. Supplemented by reference TRBV7-6 and TRBJ1-2, the full variable domain reads GAGVSQSPRYKVTKRGQDVALRCDPISGHVSLYWYRQALGQGPEFLTYFNYEAQQDKSGLPNDRFSAERPEGSISTLTIQRTEQRDSAMYRCASSLVPTGQNGYTFGSGTRLTVV.

The chain uses TRBV27 and TRBJ1-1; maybe TRBD1 (5 bases). The CDR3 totals 15 residues. V lost 5 bases and J 4 bases, leaving 17 bases between the germline ends. The V gene's germline CDR1 is MNHEY and CDR2 SMNVEV (reference sequence). The CDR3 here is CASSAPGRGVTEAFF. The DNA of the CDR3 is TGTGCCAGCAGTGCTCCAGGGAGAGGGGTCACTGAAGCTTTCTTT.

CDR3 DNA sequence: TGCGCCAGCAGCCAAGAACGGGATAACTACGAGCAGTACTTC. It yields the protein CASSQERDNYEQYF. This rearrangement joins TRBV4-3 to TRBJ2-7; tentative D call: TRBD2 (5 bases). V lost 0 bases to trimming and J lost 3 bases, with 9 bases between them. The CDR3 is 14 residues long. Germline values: CDR1 LGHNA, CDR2 YSLEER.

V and J are TRBV4-3 and TRBJ2-5; 13 bases align to TRBD2. Per the germline V gene, CDR1 is LGHNA and CDR2 is YSLEER. Trimming at V came to 4 bases and at J to 2 bases, leaving 4 bases not matched to a gene. The CDR3 is made up of 16 amino acids. CDR3 DNA: TGCGCCAGCAGCCCATGGACTAGCGGGAGTCAAGAGACCCAGTACTTC. This codes for CASSPWTSGSQETQYF.

The rearrangement joins TRBV2 to TRBJ2-7; 7 bases agree with TRBD1. CDR1 and CDR2 (germline): SNHLY, FYNNEI. This CDR3 has 12 residues. The junction had 7 bases not matched to a gene; V was cut back by 7 bases and J by 7 bases. CDR3 sequence: CASIDRAEEQYF. The DNA of the CDR3 is TGTGCCAGCATTGACAGGGCGGAGGAGCAGTACTTC.

V gene TRBV7-8 combines with J gene TRBJ1-4, with a weak D call TRBD1 (5 bases). The CDR3 contains 12 residues. V was clipped by 5 bases and J by 8 bases, with 9 bases between them. Germline-derived CDR1 and CDR2 are SGHVS and FQNEAQ. The DNA of the CDR3 is TGTGCCAGCAGCCGAGAGGGGGAAAAACTGTTTTTT. Encoded protein: CASSREGEKLFF.

DNA for the CDR3: TGTGCCAGCAGCTTATCAAGTTACGGGGCCTACAATGAGCAGTTCTTC. This sequence encodes CASSLSSYGAYNEQFF. The chain carries TRBV11-2 and TRBJ2-1, with D possibly TRBD2 on 5 matching bases. V was pared by 2 bases and J by 2 bases, with 13 bases between. Germline V gives CDR1 SGHAT, CDR2 FQNNGV. The CDR3 consists of 16 residues.

The chain is built from TRBV4-3 and TRBJ2-3; no clear D. The CDR3 consists of 13 residues. Germline V gene sequence: CDR1 LGHNA, CDR2 YSLEER. V was shortened by 0 bases and J by 3 bases, with 4 bases between the two germline ends. The CDR3 loop is CASSQDLTDTQYF. CDR3 DNA: TGCGCCAGCAGCCAAGATTTGACAGATACGCAGTATTTT.

CDR3 in amino acids: CASSLTGRGHEQYF. In DNA form, the CDR3 reads TGTGCCAGCAGCTTAACCGGACGGGGCCACGAGCAGTACTTC. This sequence joins TRBV7-6 and TRBJ2-7; either TRBD1 or TRBD2 may fit D (5 bases each). CDR1 is SGHVS, CDR2 FNYEAQ, per germline. The CDR3 is 14 residues long. Between the trimmed V and J ends, which lost 2 bases and 5 bases, there was a span of 13 bases.

V gene TRBV5-1 combines with J gene TRBJ2-1, with D maybe TRBD2 (6 bases). Germline V gives CDR1 SGHRS, CDR2 YFSETQ. The CDR3 has 16 amino acids. Between the trimmed V and J ends, which lost 0 bases and 6 bases, there was a span of 16 bases. CDR3 sequence reads: CASSLDRLGPANEQFF. In DNA, the CDR3 is TGCGCCAGCAGCTTGGATCGACTAGGGCCCGCCAATGAGCAGTTCTTC.

The chain links TRBV11-2 to TRBJ2-7, with D unresolved. The V and J ends lost 0 bases and 3 bases respectively, with 9 bases between them. The germline V gene encodes CDR1 SGHAT and CDR2 FQNNGV. This CDR3 region has 14 residues. The CDR3 DNA reads TGTGCCAGCAGCTTAGACGCTTGGCTCTACGAGCAGTACTTC. This encodes CASSLDAWLYEQYF.

The rearrangement joins TRBV7-8 to TRBJ2-5, with D unclear. Trimming shortened V by 4 bases and J by 3 bases, and 12 bases separated the two germline ends. This CDR3 is built from 14 residues. CDR1 is SGHVS, CDR2 FQNEAQ, per germline. The CDR3 reads CASSSSGPKETQYF. CDR3 in DNA: TGTGCCAGCAGCTCCTCCGGCCCCAAAGAGACCCAGTACTTC.